This T cell receptor beta chain originates from a study of T-cell reconstitution after alpha-beta-depleted transplantation in children. Study-wide results and limits: Expanded clones from the graft, numbering several hundred, reportedly supplied alpha-beta T cells about two months after transplant. Hyperexpanded clones declined; after one year, newly produced T cells mostly supplied diversity.

Comment on this clonotype: Its cognate antigen is unknown.

CDR1 is SGHRS, CDR2 YFSETQ, per germline. The CDR3 contains 15 residues. Trimming removed 0 bases from V and 3 bases from J; junction bases left unmatched: 5. During its preparation, the TCRbeta library received unique molecular identifiers. TCRdb reprocessed the PCR reads via MiXCR and lists one record per CDR3 protein. The repertoire includes about 830,000 distinct CDR3 sequences, less than 20% of them detected once, and around 4.5% sits in the top ten. The source material was PBMCs, mostly from graft donor cells, sampled 360 days after TCRalphabeta/CD19-depleted stem cell transplant. The chain is built from TRBV5-1 and TRBJ2-7, with 8 bases fitting TRBD1. The clonotype originates from a male patient aged 10 to 17 who had a stem cell transplant for acute lymphoblastic leukemia, so the T cells may come from the graft donor. As DNA, the CDR3 is TGCGCCAGCAGCTTGGATGGACAGGGATACTACGAGCAGTACTTC. Protein product: CASSLDGQGYYEQYF. The whole variable domain, filled in from reference TRBV5-1 and TRBJ2-7, reads KAGVTQTPRYLIKTRGQQVTLSCSPISGHRSVSWYQQTPGQGLQFLFEYFSETQRNKGNFPGRFSGRQFSNSRSEMNVSTLELGDSALYLCASSLDGQGYYEQYFGPGTRLTVT.